The present TCR beta chain was sequenced within a study of T cell repertoires in cytomegalovirus infection. Study-level background: Matching HLA type and CMV infection were both indicated by public TCR beta signatures. Points from the study as a whole: The ex vivo response was dominated by HLA-C-restricted CMV-specific TCR beta clonotypes. Based on cumulative public TCR beta family frequency, carriers of CMV plus the relevant HLA were identified.

This clonotype was detected many times. The antigen is not known. CDR1 is LNHDA, CDR2 SQIVND, per germline (reference sequence). CDR3 length: 15 amino acids. The V end was cut by 4 bases, the J end by 3 bases, with 12 bases between. Each CDR3 protein is one row after TCRdb ran MiXCR on the reads. The sample shows roughly 720,000 distinct CDR3 sequences, 35% of them seen only once. The specimen was PBMCs. This chain uses TRBV19 with TRBJ1-4, with D maybe TRBD1 (5 bases). The sequence came from a human donor in good health (CMV status not recorded). Some clones in this sample may be carry-over from other donors' samples. In DNA form, the CDR3 reads TGTGCCAGTAGTAACCAGGGACTTTCTAATGAAAAACTGTTTTTT. This gives the protein CASSNQGLSNEKLFF.